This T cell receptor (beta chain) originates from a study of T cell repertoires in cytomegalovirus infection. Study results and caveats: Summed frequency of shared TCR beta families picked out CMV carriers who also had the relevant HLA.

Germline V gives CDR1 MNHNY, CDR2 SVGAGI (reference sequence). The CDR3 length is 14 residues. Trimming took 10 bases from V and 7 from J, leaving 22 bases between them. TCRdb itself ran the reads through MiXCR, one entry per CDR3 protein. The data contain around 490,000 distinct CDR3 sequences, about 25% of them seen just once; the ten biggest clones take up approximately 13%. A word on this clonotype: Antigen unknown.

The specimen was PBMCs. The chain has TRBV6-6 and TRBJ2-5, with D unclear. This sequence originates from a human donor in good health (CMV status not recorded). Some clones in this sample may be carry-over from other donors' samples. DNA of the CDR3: TGTGCCACCCTCCCAGTCCTCCGGTCGGCGACCCAGTACTTC. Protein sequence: CATLPVLRSATQYF.